This T cell receptor (beta chain) was identified during a study of blood T cell repertoires in COVID-19. This CDR3 contains 17 residues. Germline assignment: CDR1 MNHEY and CDR2 SVGEGT. With 2 bases clipped from V and 5 bases from J, the junction kept 6 bases outside the gene matches. In the authors' methods: Counts of nucleated cells, estimated from reference gene primer amplification, were obtained. Generated by immunoSEQ multiplex PCR, the TCRdb table keeps only in-frame clones and is missing some. That table furnishes V, J and clone size, whereas the DNA furnished D and trimming. The top ten hold less than 15% of the sample, which has 110,000 or so clones, 85% seen once.

V and J are TRBV6-2 or TRBV6-3 and TRBJ2-1; TRBD2 aligns across 13 bases. This sequence originates from a human donor in a cohort sampled during active COVID-19. Sample: peripheral blood. The CDR3 bases are TGTGCCAGCAGTTACGGGGGACTAGCGGGGAGAAACAATGAGCAGTTCTTC. Protein: CASSYGGLAGRNNEQFF.